This record looks at one T cell receptor beta chain sequence and its context. This clonotype was counted between two and nine times. It lacks a known antigen. One base away there is no much larger clone; base qualities are not given. From V the trimming removes 4 bases and from J it removes 5 bases, while the gene matches leave 10 bases of the junction unaccounted for. The CDR3 runs 17 residues from the cysteine to the phenylalanine. Only the CDR3 part of the read is kept: 51 bases, read in frame from the first base. The germline V gene yields SGHRS for CDR1 and YFSETQ for CDR2. These data originate in a study of T-cell reconstitution after alpha-beta-depleted transplantation in children (dated by TCRdb to about 2016). With regard to the full study: T-cell immune reconstitution after TCRalphabeta/CD19-depleted allogeneic hematopoietic cell transplantation in children was quantitatively tracked in the study by means of TCR repertoire profiling.

The library relied on PCR. Reads for this sample came from an Illumina HiSeq 2500. TCR library preparation used molecular barcoding, with unique molecular identifiers applied to normalize quantification of the TCRbeta repertoire. TCRdb reworked the public reads: Q25 trimming with fastp, MiXCR clone assembly, productive beta chains retained. When rows share a CDR3 protein, they turn into one entry using the most common DNA and genes. The sample has 600,000 to 700,000 distinct CDR3 sequences on record, 16% of them singletons. Approximately 1% of the sample rests with the top ten. Sequenced material: PBMCs from the stem cell graft donor, taken from the stem cell graft. The sequence joins TRBV5-1 to TRBJ2-1, and 12 bases in between align with TRBD1. The receptor was derived from a human donor who donated a stem cell graft to a child with acute myeloid leukemia. CDR3 loop: CASSQGTGGYKDNEQFF. The sequenced DNA: TGCGCCAGCAGCCAGGGGACAGGGGGCTATAAGGACAATGAGCAGTTCTTC. The full variable domain, with segments outside the CDR3 supplied by the reference TRBV5-1 and TRBJ2-1 proteins, appears as KAGVTQTPRYLIKTRGQQVTLSCSPISGHRSVSWYQQTPGQGLQFLFEYFSETQRNKGNFPGRFSGRQFSNSRSEMNVSTLELGDSALYLCASSQGTGGYKDNEQFFGPGTRLTVL.